The source of this T cell receptor beta chain is a study of blood T cell repertoires in COVID-19. Background on the study: T cells, B-cell-depleted T cells, or PBMCs provided the cDNA or gDNA that served as material.

Measured with immunoSEQ multiplex PCR; TCRdb has only the in-frame clones, and not every one. This sample has 150,000 to 200,000 clones, with about 88% found just once. CDR3 length: 15 amino acids. V shed 5 bases and J 5 bases; nucleotides not matched to a gene: 8. CDR1 and CDR2 (germline): MNHEY, SMNVEV (reference sequence). The table lists this clone with a count of one. Sequencing was carried out using PBMCs or T cells enriched from blood (not recorded which). The chain couples TRBV27 to TRBJ1-5, with 8 bases identical to TRBD1. This TCR was recovered from a woman aged 40 to 50 in a cohort exposed to, infected with or recovered from COVID-19 (not recorded which). DNA for the CDR3: TGTGCCAGCAGTCTCTGGCAGGGGGCAGATCAGCCCCAGCATTTT. Translation gives CASSLWQGADQPQHF.